Each of the 9 T cell receptor beta chains below was sequenced from the same sample in a study of cytotoxic CD8 clonotypes in ibrutinib-treated CLL. Profiling relied on immunoSEQ multiplex PCR, and the TCRdb table lists in-frame clones only, not all of them. The table includes over 15,000 clones, roughly 80% detected once. The sequenced sample was PBMCs, obtained before ibrutinib treatment. The receptors originated from a human donor with chronic lymphocytic leukemia.

The rearrangement joins TRBV18 to TRBJ2-7; TRBD1 is a possible D gene (6 bases). CDR3 length equals 15 residues. Germline assignment: CDR1 KGHSH and CDR2 LQKENI. Trimming stripped 3 bases from V and 1 base from J, with 13 bases between. The CDR3 sequence: CASSPPPDRSYEQYF. The CDR3 DNA is TGTGCCAGCTCACCCCCCCCGGACAGATCCTACGAGCAGTACTTC.

The J gene is TRBJ2-2, the V gene TRBV9; TRBD1 matches at 8 bases. V lost 4 bases, J lost 4 bases, and 6 bases stayed unmatched. The V gene's germline CDR1 is SGDLS and CDR2 YYNGEE. CDR3 size: 15 residues. Here the CDR3 DNA reads TGTGCCAGCAGCAAGGACAGGGCGGGCACCGGGGAGCTGTTTTTT. The encoded protein is CASSKDRAGTGELFF.

The chain joins TRBV6-6 to TRBJ2-3; D may be TRBD1 (6 bases). Trimming removed 6 bases from V and 6 bases from J, with 13 bases in between. There are 13 residues in the CDR3. Germline values: CDR1 MNHNY, CDR2 SVGAGI (reference sequence). As DNA, the CDR3 is TGTGCCAGCAGCGTTAACAGGGCCGATACGCAGTATTTT. It codes for CASSVNRADTQYF.

The sample holds one count of this clone. The rearrangement links TRBV2 to TRBJ1-2, with 8 bases matching TRBD1. The CDR3 is 15 amino acids. With V trimmed by 3 bases and J by 3 bases, 6 bases remained unmatched. Germline V gives CDR1 SNHLY, CDR2 FYNNEI. This chain's CDR3 is CASSDIGQGDYGYTF. The CDR3 nucleotides read TGTGCCAGCAGTGATATCGGACAGGGCGACTATGGCTACACCTTC.

This chain connects TRBV19 to TRBJ1-1; D uncertain. This CDR3 has 17 residues. With 5 bases removed from V and 4 bases from J, the gap between germline ends came to 23 bases. Germline loops: CDR1 LNHDA, CDR2 SQIVND (reference sequence). The DNA for the CDR3 is TGTGCCAGTAGTCTCCCGACGGGTCTGAGGTGGAGCACTGAAGCTTTCTTT. Translated: CASSLPTGLRWSTEAFF. Full variable domain (rest looked up from reference TRBV19 and TRBJ1-1): DGGITQSPKYLFRKEGQNVTLSCEQNLNHDAMYWYRQDPGQGLRLIYYSQIVNDFQKGDIAEGYSVSREKKESFPLTVTSAQKNPTAFYLCASSLPTGLRWSTEAFFGQGTRLTVV.

The chain has TRBV28 and TRBJ2-5; no reliable D call. The CDR3 extends over 13 amino acids. From germline, CDR1 is MDHEN and CDR2 SYDVKM. V was clipped by 5 bases and J by 4 bases, with 11 bases between them. The CDR3 DNA reads TGTGCCAGCAGTCCTGACGCTCGAGAGACCCAGTACTTC. Residues: CASSPDARETQYF.

The chain uses TRBV5-5 and TRBJ2-5; D unresolved. Germline V gene data show CDR1 as SGHKS and CDR2 as YYEKEE (reference sequence). The CDR3 totals 14 residues. Trimming stripped 4 bases from V and 0 bases from J, with 10 bases between. In nucleotides, the CDR3 is TGTGCCAGCAGCCAAGAGCACTACCAAGAGACCCAGTACTTC. Amino acids: CASSQEHYQETQYF.

The V gene is TRBV5-1, the J gene TRBJ1-3; no firm D call. Trimming left V 4 bases short and J 3 bases short, with 11 bases between. The CDR3 totals 14 residues. The V gene's germline CDR1 is SGHRS and CDR2 YFSETQ. DNA of the CDR3: TGCGCCAGCAGCCCCGACCTAGGTGGAAACACCATATATTTT. Translation: CASSPDLGGNTIYF. Full variable domain (outside the CDR3, taken from reference TRBV5-1 and TRBJ1-3): KAGVTQTPRYLIKTRGQQVTLSCSPISGHRSVSWYQQTPGQGLQFLFEYFSETQRNKGNFPGRFSGRQFSNSRSEMNVSTLELGDSALYLCASSPDLGGNTIYFGEGSWLTVV.

The V and J genes are TRBV9 and TRBJ2-7; 8 bases match TRBD2. The V segment lost 5 bases and the J segment 1 base; nucleotides outside the gene matches: 5. The CDR3 has 14 residues. Germline V gene data show CDR1 as SGDLS and CDR2 as YYNGEE. The CDR3 DNA reads TGTGCCAGCAGTGGCGGGGGGAATTCCTACGAGCAGTACTTC. Its protein product is CASSGGGNSYEQYF. The full variable domain, with the rest looked up from reference TRBV9 and TRBJ2-7, is DSGVTQTPKHLITATGQRVTLRCSPRSGDLSVYWYQQSLDQGLQFLIQYYNGEERAKGNILERFSAQQFPDLHSELNLSSLELGDSALYFCASSGGGNSYEQYFGPGTRLTVT.